Shown below are 13 T cell receptor beta chains from a single sample sequenced in a study of blood T cell repertoires in COVID-19. The method was immunoSEQ multiplex PCR; TCRdb's version includes in-frame clones alone and lacks a portion of them. The sample lists about 26,000 clones; 80% to 90% were seen once. Sequencing was done on a sample of peripheral blood. Source of these receptors: a human donor in a cohort sampled during active COVID-19.

Concerning this clone itself: Its ends do not fully match the called genes, so a read error is possible. Here the CDR3 reads CASSSFPTGGWLGF. For the CDR3, the DNA is TGTGCCAGCAGCAGTTTCCCGACAGGGGGCTGGTTAGGTTTT. V usage is TRBV28 and J usage is TRBJ1-2; TRBD1 matches at 10 bases. Looked up from germline, CDR1 is MDHEN and CDR2 is SYDVKM. The CDR3 has 14 amino acids.

J is TRBJ2-7 and V is TRBV2, with 11 positions matching TRBD2. Unmatched junction bases numbered 4, after V lost 6 bases and J lost 3 bases. CDR3 length: 14 amino acids. CDR1 is SNHLY and CDR2 is FYNNEI in the germline V gene. The chain's CDR3 is CASRTSGNLYEQYF. The CDR3 nucleotides are TGTGCCAGCAGGACTAGCGGGAACCTCTACGAGCAGTACTTC.

The V and J genes are TRBV29-1 and TRBJ2-7, with 12 bases identical to TRBD1. Trimming removed 6 bases from V and 7 bases from J; junction bases left unmatched: 4. The CDR3 is 12 residues long. Germline V CDR1 and CDR2: SQVTM, ANQGSEA. CDR3 region: CSVGQGAWEQYF. CDR3 sequence (DNA): TGCAGCGTGGGACAGGGGGCATGGGAGCAGTACTTC.

The V call is TRBV20-1, the J call TRBJ2-3; D remains ambiguous. This CDR3 contains 11 residues. The germline gives CDR1 DFQATT, CDR2 SNEGSKA (reference sequence). V lost 6 bases and J 6 bases, leaving 10 bases between the germline ends. The CDR3 DNA sequence: TGCAGTGCCCCTTACTTTGATACGCAGTATTTT. Translated, it gives CSAPYFDTQYF.

The V and J genes are TRBV7-3 and TRBJ2-2; 7 bases agree with TRBD2. This CDR3 region has 17 residues. Germline CDR1 and CDR2: SGHTA and FQGTGA. V was pared by 0 bases and J by 3 bases, with 7 bases of the junction left unmatched. Here the CDR3 reads CASSLTPTSRDTGELFF. The CDR3, as DNA: TGTGCCAGCAGCTTAACGCCGACTAGCAGGGACACCGGGGAGCTGTTTTTT. Using reference TRBV7-3 and TRBJ2-2 for the parts outside the CDR3, the full variable domain is GAGVSQTPSNKVTEKGKYVELRCDPISGHTALYWYRQSLGQGPEFLIYFQGTGAADDSGLPNDRFFAVRPEGSVSTLKIQRTERGDSAVYLCASSLTPTSRDTGELFFGEGSRLTVL.

V is TRBV6-5 and J is TRBJ1-2, with TRBD1 identical over 8 bases. CDR3 size: 13 residues. The germline gives CDR1 MNHEY, CDR2 SVGAGI. Germline trimming cut 7 bases from V and 7 bases from J; bases unmatched to any gene: 8. CDR3 in DNA: TGTGCCAGCACGAGGGCAGGGGGCGCTGGCTACACCTTC. Translating it yields CASTRAGGAGYTF.

The chain is built from TRBV18 and TRBJ2-2, with D possibly matching TRBD1 (6 bases). This CDR3 is built from 17 residues. Trimming removed 0 bases from V and 5 bases from J, with 16 bases in between. Germline V gene sequence: CDR1 KGHSH, CDR2 LQKENI. The CDR3 DNA reads as TGTGCCAGCTCACCACCGAACAGGGCAGGTGGGACCGGGGAGCTGTTTTTT. Translation: CASSPPNRAGGTGELFF.

The chain has TRBV7-2 and TRBJ2-3; maybe TRBD2 (6 bases). The germline CDR1 and CDR2 sequences are SGHTA and FQGNSA. Trimming removed 6 bases at V and 7 bases at J, with 14 bases between. This CDR3 spans 13 amino acids. CDR3 bases: TGTGCCAGCAGGTTCTCCGGGGGAAATACGCAGTATTTT. Translating gives CASRFSGGNTQYF.

V gene TRBV5-1 combines with J gene TRBJ2-7, with a weak D call TRBD2 (6 bases). Germline V gives CDR1 SGHRS, CDR2 YFSETQ. The V and J ends lost 1 base and 6 bases respectively, with 11 bases between them. CDR3 length: 13 amino acids. The CDR3 is CASSLRETLEQYF. The CDR3 DNA follows: TGCGCCAGCAGCTTGCGGGAGACCCTCGAGCAGTACTTC.

As to this clone: The CDR3 does not end in the conserved phenylalanine or tryptophan, so this is likely a read error. It is unclear where the CDR3 begins or ends on the DNA, so no DNA is shown, and the CDR3 is as TCRdb lists it. This chain joins TRBV6-5 and TRBJ1-5; the table names TRBD1, a call not compared with the DNA. Germline CDR1 and CDR2: MNHEY and SVGAGI. Counting both end residues, the CDR3 totals 10 amino acids. The CDR3 loop reads CASSRPGQGV.

This clone appeared a single time. The chain joins TRBV19 to TRBJ1-1, with TRBD1 matching 7 bases. Germline V gene lookup returns CDR1 LNHDA and CDR2 SQIVND (reference sequence). This CDR3 comprises 18 residues. The V segment lost 5 bases and the J segment 4 bases; nucleotides outside the gene matches: 19. The CDR3 coding sequence is TGTGCCAGTAGTGCGGCGCTGACAGGGCCTTTCCGGGGCACTGAAGCTTTCTTT. This encodes CASSAALTGPFRGTEAFF.

The CDR3 region has the DNA TGTGCCAGCAGCGCCACCCAGGGGCCCTCTGGAAACACCATATATTTT. It yields the protein CASSATQGPSGNTIYF. The chain carries TRBV9 and TRBJ1-3; possible D gene TRBD1, 6 bases. This CDR3 spans 16 amino acids. Germline assignment: CDR1 SGDLS and CDR2 YYNGEE. V was clipped by 3 bases and J by 0 bases, with 13 bases between them.

V usage is TRBV28 and J usage is TRBJ1-1, with D hard to call. The CDR3 extends over 17 amino acids. V was trimmed by 4 bases and J by 2 bases, leaving 20 bases between them. Germline assignment: CDR1 MDHEN and CDR2 SYDVKM. In DNA form, the CDR3 reads TGTGCCAGCAGTTCCAGCTTTCTAGCTGGTGGAAACACTGAAGCTTTCTTT. This sequence encodes CASSSSFLAGGNTEAFF.